The 19 T cell receptor beta chains below come from one sample, sequenced in a study of blood T cell repertoires in COVID-19 (dated by TCRdb to about 2020). Library construction relied on the immunoSEQ multiplex PCR assay. Entries here come from immuneACCESS through TCRdb and include only in-frame sequences with V and J called. Some clones fail to appear in such tables; in the studies checked, an unresolved V gene covers under half of the shortfall, and the cause of the remainder is unknown. The sample table holds fewer than 500,000 clones, of which about 80% were seen once. The ten top clones hold roughly 1.1% of the sample. Sequencing was done on a sample of peripheral blood. These TCRs come from a human donor with acute or convalescent COVID-19. The donor label of this sample is uncertain.

The chain combines TRBV5-1 with TRBJ1-1; TRBD1 might be the D (5 bases). Germline V gene data show CDR1 as SGHRS and CDR2 as YFSETQ. This CDR3 comprises 14 residues. Trimming stripped 3 bases from V and 1 base from J, with 10 bases between. CDR3 coding DNA: TGCGCCAGCAGCTCGAGCGGGGGGAACACTGAAGCTTTCTTT. Translating it yields CASSSSGGNTEAFF.

The chain is built from TRBV18 and TRBJ1-4; D is undetermined. CDR1 and CDR2 (germline): KGHSH, LQKENI. The CDR3 consists of 17 residues. V gave up 4 bases and J gave up 2 bases, with 17 bases separating them. CDR3 amino acids: CASSQDLPGGTNEKLFF. The CDR3 nucleotides read TGTGCCAGCTCACAGGACCTCCCGGGAGGGACTAATGAAAAACTGTTTTTT.

This chain uses TRBV28 with TRBJ2-1, with D tentatively TRBD1 (6 bases). The CDR3 is 17 residues long. Trimming removed 3 bases at V and 2 bases at J, with 17 bases between. Germline assignment: CDR1 MDHEN and CDR2 SYDVKM. The DNA of the CDR3 is TGTGCCAGCAGTTTGGGCGCCCGACAGGCGACCTACAATGAGCAGTTCTTC. Translation: CASSLGARQATYNEQFF.

The rearrangement joins TRBV3-1 (or the pseudogene TRBV3-2) to TRBJ1-2; the match to TRBD1 covers 8 bases. There are 14 residues in the CDR3. CDR1 is LGHDT, CDR2 YNNKEL, per germline (reference sequence). V was pared by 4 bases and J by 6 bases, with 7 bases of the junction left unmatched. The CDR3 protein is CASSRTGFQNGYTF. Written as DNA, the CDR3 is TGTGCCAGCAGCCGGACAGGGTTTCAGAATGGCTACACCTTC.

The V and J genes are TRBV4-1 and TRBJ2-1; perhaps TRBD1 as D (6 bases). The CDR3 is made up of 15 amino acids. CDR1 and CDR2 from the germline V gene are MGHRA and YSYEKL. V gave up 0 bases and J gave up 4 bases, with 10 bases separating them. The CDR3 region has the DNA TGCGCCAGCAGCCAAGAAGGGGGATCTTACAATGAGCAGTTCTTC. This codes for CASSQEGGSYNEQFF.

The chain joins TRBV10-3 to TRBJ1-6; no firm D call. Between the trimmed V and J ends, which lost 4 bases and 6 bases, there was a span of 10 bases. The CDR3 sequence is 14 residues long. The V gene's germline CDR1 is ENHRY and CDR2 SYGVKD. The DNA for the CDR3 is TGTGCCATCAGTGTAACCTTCGGTAATTCACCCCTCCACTTT. It yields the protein CAISVTFGNSPLHF.

The rearrangement links TRBV2 to TRBJ1-2; TRBD1 aligns across 11 bases. This CDR3 region has 15 residues. Germline loops: CDR1 SNHLY, CDR2 FYNNEI. Trimming took 3 bases from V and 4 from J; bases not matched to a gene: 4. In DNA, the CDR3 is TGTGCCAGCAGTGACCGGGACAGGGGGGGCTATGGCTACACCTTC. Protein product: CASSDRDRGGYGYTF.

The chain is built from TRBV19 and TRBJ1-2; no clear D. The V end was cut by 7 bases, the J end by 0 bases, with 15 bases between. This CDR3 has 15 residues. The germline gives CDR1 LNHDA, CDR2 SQIVND (reference sequence). CDR3 sequence reads: CASTGRTHSNYGYTF. In nucleotides, the CDR3 is TGTGCCAGTACCGGACGGACTCACTCTAACTATGGCTACACCTTC.

This chain uses TRBV12-3 or TRBV12-4 with TRBJ1-5, with TRBD1 matching over 8 bases. There are 13 residues in the CDR3. V was clipped by 9 bases and J by 1 base; unmatched bases: 2. The CDR3 reads CASRQGSNQPQHF. The CDR3 DNA follows: TGTGCCAGTAGACAGGGGAGCAATCAGCCCCAGCATTTT.

The chain uses TRBV7-2 and TRBJ2-5, with 8 positions matching TRBD1. V trimming: 7 bases; J trimming: 2 bases; junction bases outside the gene matches: 3. Germline CDR1 and CDR2: SGHTA and FQGNSA. The CDR3 covers 13 residues. The CDR3: CASKRDRQETQYF. Here the CDR3 DNA reads TGTGCCAGCAAAAGGGACAGGCAAGAGACCCAGTACTTC.

The V and J genes are TRBV25-1 and TRBJ1-6, with 7 bases identical to TRBD1. With 6 bases clipped from V and 8 bases from J, the junction kept 7 bases outside the gene matches. CDR1 is MGHDK, CDR2 SYGVNS, per germline. CDR3 size: 14 residues. CDR3 residues: CASRYRQGDSPLHF. The CDR3 coding sequence is TGTGCCAGCAGGTATCGGCAGGGGGATTCACCCCTCCACTTT.

This clone has only one observation. J is TRBJ2-2 and V is TRBV3-1 (or the pseudogene TRBV3-2); D gene ambiguous. Trimming took 5 bases from V and 7 from J, leaving 14 bases between them. This CDR3 region has 14 residues. CDR1 and CDR2 from the germline V gene are LGHDT and YNNKEL (reference sequence). CDR3 nucleotides: TGTGCCAGCAGCTCCAGACTTAGTGGCGGGGAGCTGTTTTTT. Its translation is CASSSRLSGGELFF.

The chain combines TRBV21-1 with TRBJ1-1; the table's D call, TRBD1, has no DNA check behind it. TRBV21-1 is a pseudogene locus. The CDR3 is 15 residues long. CDR3 DNA sequence: TGTGCCAGCAGCAAAGCCAGGGGGGACAGACTCGAAGCTTTCTTT. Protein product: CASSKARGDRLEAFF.

J is TRBJ1-5 and V is TRBV19, with 8 bases that match TRBD1. The CDR3 is made up of 15 amino acids. Germline V gene data show CDR1 as LNHDA and CDR2 as SQIVND (reference sequence). V was clipped by 7 bases and J by 3 bases; unmatched bases: 8. CDR3 protein: CASNPGGPHNQPQHF. The CDR3 nucleotides read TGTGCCAGTAATCCAGGGGGCCCTCACAATCAGCCCCAGCATTTT.

The V gene is TRBV11-2, the J gene TRBJ1-4; D gene unclear. This CDR3 spans 17 amino acids. Trimming pared 2 bases from V and 0 bases from J, leaving 13 bases between. Germline V gene sequence: CDR1 SGHAT, CDR2 FQNNGV. The CDR3 spells CASSLRGAGSTNEKLFF. The CDR3 nucleotides are TGTGCCAGCAGCTTAAGAGGCGCTGGGTCAACTAATGAAAAACTGTTTTTT.

This sequence joins TRBV9 and TRBJ2-2; D uncertain. Germline CDR1 reads SGDLS; CDR2 reads YYNGEE. The V gene lost 4 bases and the J gene lost 4 bases, with 14 bases spanning the gap. This CDR3 spans 15 amino acids. CDR3 DNA: TGTGCCAGCAGCCAACTATCGCGTGTCACCGGGGAGCTGTTTTTT. Translating it yields CASSQLSRVTGELFF.

The chain is built from TRBV15 and TRBJ2-5, with TRBD1 matching 8 bases. Germline lookup yields CDR1 LNHNV and CDR2 YYDKDF (reference sequence). The CDR3 spans 17 residues. Trimming removed 3 bases from V and 0 bases from J; junction bases left unmatched: 9. CDR3 protein: CATSSPRGRRYQETQYF. The CDR3 DNA reads TGTGCCACCAGCAGTCCCAGGGGGCGTCGGTACCAAGAGACCCAGTACTTC.

This clone was seen a few times. The rearrangement links TRBV28 to TRBJ1-2, with unresolved D. Germline V CDR1 and CDR2: MDHEN, SYDVKM. V lost 9 bases and J 7 bases, leaving 12 bases between the germline ends. The CDR3 has 11 residues. CDR3 protein: CASPKPGGYTF. CDR3 in DNA: TGTGCCAGTCCTAAACCCGGTGGCTACACCTTC.

This clone has ten or more counts. This rearrangement joins TRBV6-1 to TRBJ1-3; TRBD1 is a possible D gene (5 bases). Trimming pared 1 base from V and 2 bases from J, leaving 6 bases between. Germline V gives CDR1 MNHNS, CDR2 SASEGT. The CDR3 is made up of 14 amino acids. The CDR3 sequence is CASSEGTTGNTIYF. The DNA of the CDR3 is TGTGCCAGCAGTGAAGGGACAACTGGAAACACCATATATTTT.